A selection of T cell receptor beta chains follows, all from one sample in a study of blood T cells in healthy people across ages. TCRdb itself ran the 5' RACE reads through MiXCR, one entry per CDR3 protein. This table has more than 650,000 distinct CDR3 sequences, around half appearing once. Sequencing was done on a sample of blood. These receptor sequences come from a man older than 75 in good health. Each CDR3 is given with its conserved first and last residue. A D gene is named only where the DNA matches it firmly. Size values are once, few and many counts, or a class for expanded clones, and some rows have none.

v_gene: TRBV6-4; abundance: NA; j_gene: TRBJ1-1; d_gene: TRBD1; CDR3aa: CASSDTDRATEAFF; CDR3nt: TGTGCCAGCAGTGACACCGACAGGGCCACTGAAGCTTTCTTT
v_gene: TRBV6-5; abundance: NA; j_gene: TRBJ1-6; d_gene: TRBD1; CDR3aa: CASSQTGGWDSPLHF; CDR3nt: TGTGCCAGCAGCCAGACAGGGGGCTGGGATTCACCCCTCCACTTT
v_gene: TRBV9; abundance: NA; j_gene: TRBJ2-5; d_gene: TRBD2; CDR3aa: CASSADGLAVEEQYF; CDR3nt: TGTGCCAGCAGCGCAGACGGACTAGCCGTGGAGGAGCAGTACTTC
v_gene: TRBV20-1; abundance: NA; j_gene: TRBJ2-1; d_gene: NA; CDR3aa: CSASPGAADNEQFF; CDR3nt: TGCAGTGCTAGTCCCGGGGCCGCAGACAATGAGCAGTTCTTC
v_gene: TRBV20-1; abundance: NA; j_gene: TRBJ2-1; d_gene: NA; CDR3aa: CSAGQFYNEQFF; CDR3nt: TGCAGTGCCGGACAGTTTTACAATGAGCAGTTCTTC
v_gene: TRBV20-1; abundance: NA; j_gene: TRBJ2-1; d_gene: TRBD2; CDR3aa: CSARDGGTSGYNEQFF; CDR3nt: TGCAGTGCTAGAGATGGTGGGACTAGCGGCTACAATGAGCAGTTCTTC
v_gene: TRBV12-3/TRBV12-4; abundance: NA; j_gene: TRBJ2-1; d_gene: TRBD2; CDR3aa: CASSLRGRGLAGIYNEQFF; CDR3nt: TGTGCCAGCAGTTTAAGGGGGCGCGGACTAGCGGGGATCTACAATGAGCAGTTCTTC
v_gene: TRBV5-4; abundance: NA; j_gene: TRBJ2-7; d_gene: NA; CDR3aa: CASSFSPTGAVNYEQYF; CDR3nt: TGTGCCAGCAGCTTTTCTCCGACGGGAGCGGTGAACTACGAGCAGTACTTC
v_gene: TRBV18; abundance: few; j_gene: TRBJ1-2; d_gene: NA; CDR3aa: CASSPGSGEANYGYTF; CDR3nt: TGTGCCAGCTCACCAGGGTCGGGGGAAGCTAACTATGGCTACACCTTC
v_gene: TRBV5-1; abundance: NA; j_gene: TRBJ2-1; d_gene: TRBD2; CDR3aa: CASSTQAGGRIDEQFF; CDR3nt: TGCGCCAGCAGCACCCAAGCGGGAGGAAGGATCGATGAGCAGTTCTTC
v_gene: TRBV10-3; abundance: once; j_gene: TRBJ2-5; d_gene: NA; CDR3aa: CAARQDEETQYF; CDR3nt: TGTGCCGCCCGACAGGACGAAGAGACCCAGTACTTC
v_gene: TRBV5-8; abundance: few; j_gene: TRBJ2-7; d_gene: NA; CDR3aa: CASSKGLSAYEQYF; CDR3nt: TGTGCCAGCAGCAAGGGACTCTCAGCCTACGAGCAGTACTTC
v_gene: TRBV12-5; abundance: NA; j_gene: TRBJ2-5; d_gene: NA; CDR3aa: CAGAFRQLQETQYF; CDR3nt: TGTGCTGGTGCTTTCCGACAGCTGCAAGAGACCCAGTACTTC
v_gene: TRBV11-2; abundance: few; j_gene: TRBJ2-3; d_gene: NA; CDR3aa: CASSSPRGKWHTQYF; CDR3nt: TGTGCCAGCAGCTCCCCCCGCGGCAAGTGGCATACGCAGTATTTT
v_gene: TRBV9; abundance: NA; j_gene: TRBJ2-5; d_gene: NA; CDR3aa: CASSVGSTGPETQYF; CDR3nt: TGTGCCAGCAGCGTAGGGTCCACCGGCCCAGAGACCCAGTACTTC
v_gene: TRBV20-1; abundance: few; j_gene: TRBJ2-1; d_gene: NA; CDR3aa: CSASPFEGLLWGNEQFF; CDR3nt: TGCAGTGCAAGCCCCTTTGAGGGCTTACTCTGGGGCAATGAGCAGTTCTTC
v_gene: TRBV9; abundance: NA; j_gene: TRBJ2-3; d_gene: TRBD2; CDR3aa: CASRSGLAGVGDTQYF; CDR3nt: TGTGCCAGCAGATCGGGACTAGCGGGAGTCGGAGATACGCAGTATTTT
v_gene: TRBV7-2; abundance: NA; j_gene: TRBJ1-2; d_gene: TRBD1; CDR3aa: CASSLVGTEPNYGYTF; CDR3nt: TGTGCCAGCAGCTTAGTTGGGACAGAACCTAACTATGGCTACACCTTC
v_gene: TRBV20-1; abundance: NA; j_gene: TRBJ1-6; d_gene: NA; CDR3aa: CSAQGWASSYNSPLHF; CDR3nt: TGCAGTGCTCAGGGCTGGGCAAGCTCCTATAATTCACCCCTCCACTTT
v_gene: TRBV7-9; abundance: many; j_gene: TRBJ2-3; d_gene: TRBD2; CDR3aa: CASSRRGGLAGTDTQYF; CDR3nt: TGTGCCAGCAGCAGACGGGGAGGACTAGCGGGAACAGATACGCAGTATTTT
v_gene: TRBV11-2; abundance: NA; j_gene: TRBJ2-3; d_gene: TRBD2; CDR3aa: CASSLSPTSGITDTQYF; CDR3nt: TGTGCCAGCAGCTTAAGCCCAACTAGCGGGATCACAGATACGCAGTATTTT
v_gene: TRBV7-2; abundance: NA; j_gene: TRBJ2-7; d_gene: TRBD2; CDR3aa: CASSRSTSGPYEQYF; CDR3nt: TGTGCCAGCAGCCGATCGACTAGCGGACCCTACGAGCAGTACTTC
v_gene: TRBV15; abundance: NA; j_gene: TRBJ2-3; d_gene: TRBD1; CDR3aa: CATSAQDRASDTQYF; CDR3nt: TGTGCCACCAGCGCCCAGGACAGGGCGTCGGATACGCAGTATTTT
v_gene: TRBV7-6; abundance: many; j_gene: TRBJ2-7; d_gene: NA; CDR3aa: CASSLGVGYEQYF; CDR3nt: TGTGCCAGCAGTTTGGGGGTGGGCTACGAGCAGTACTTC
v_gene: TRBV21-1; abundance: NA; j_gene: TRBJ2-7; d_gene: NA; CDR3aa: CASSKLGSGGYEQYF; CDR3nt: TGTGCCAGCAGCAAATTGGGAAGCGGGGGCTACGAGCAGTACTTC
v_gene: TRBV7-2; abundance: NA; j_gene: TRBJ1-6; d_gene: NA; CDR3aa: CASSLFKVAGSPLHF; CDR3nt: TGTGCCAGCAGCTTATTCAAGGTAGCCGGCTCACCCCTCCACTTT
v_gene: TRBV3-1; abundance: NA; j_gene: TRBJ2-1; d_gene: NA; CDR3aa: CASSHPIPTEQFF; CDR3nt: TGTGCCAGCAGCCACCCCATTCCAACGGAGCAGTTCTTC
v_gene: TRBV4-2; abundance: NA; j_gene: TRBJ1-1; d_gene: NA; CDR3aa: CASSQGRLDGEAFF; CDR3nt: TGTGCCAGCAGCCAAGGTAGGCTGGACGGAGAAGCTTTCTTT
v_gene: TRBV25-1; abundance: few; j_gene: TRBJ1-5; d_gene: TRBD1; CDR3aa: CASKGQGDQPQHF; CDR3nt: TGTGCCAGCAAGGGACAGGGGGATCAGCCCCAGCATTTT
v_gene: TRBV2; abundance: few; j_gene: TRBJ2-5; d_gene: NA; CDR3aa: CASRRGPPLVQETQYF; CDR3nt: TGTGCCAGCAGGCGAGGGCCACCACTGGTCCAAGAGACCCAGTACTTC
v_gene: TRBV29-1; abundance: NA; j_gene: TRBJ1-4; d_gene: NA; CDR3aa: CSVGSANEKPFF; CDR3nt: TGCAGCGTCGGGTCGGCTAATGAAAAACCGTTTTTT
v_gene: TRBV6-5; abundance: NA; j_gene: TRBJ2-5; d_gene: NA; CDR3aa: CASHRGSGGQETQYF; CDR3nt: TGTGCCAGCCATAGGGGTAGCGGCGGACAAGAGACCCAGTACTTC
v_gene: TRBV6-2/TRBV6-3; abundance: NA; j_gene: TRBJ2-1; d_gene: TRBD2; CDR3aa: CASQREWRDNEQFF; CDR3nt: TGTGCCAGCCAGCGGGAGTGGAGGGACAATGAGCAGTTCTTC
v_gene: TRBV4-1; abundance: NA; j_gene: TRBJ2-4; d_gene: NA; CDR3aa: CASSQMYSAGAKNIQYF; CDR3nt: TGCGCCAGCAGCCAAATGTATTCCGCGGGGGCCAAAAACATTCAGTACTTC
v_gene: TRBV9; abundance: NA; j_gene: TRBJ2-3; d_gene: TRBD2; CDR3aa: CASSPPLGLAGATDTQYF; CDR3nt: TGTGCCAGCAGCCCCCCATTGGGGCTAGCGGGGGCCACAGATACGCAGTATTTT
v_gene: TRBV3-1; abundance: NA; j_gene: TRBJ1-1; d_gene: NA; CDR3aa: CASSQYWGSDTEAFF; CDR3nt: TGTGCCAGCAGCCAATATTGGGGTTCGGACACTGAAGCTTTCTTT
v_gene: TRBV20-1; abundance: NA; j_gene: TRBJ2-1; d_gene: NA; CDR3aa: CSARESGPQVQFF; CDR3nt: TGCAGTGCTAGAGAATCCGGGCCTCAAGTGCAGTTCTTC
v_gene: TRBV6-2/TRBV6-3; abundance: NA; j_gene: TRBJ2-3; d_gene: NA; CDR3aa: CASSLPGPSGDTQYF; CDR3nt: TGTGCCAGCAGCCTACCGGGTCCCTCGGGGGATACGCAGTATTTT